The rows below give T cell receptor beta chains drawn from one sample of a study of blood T cell repertoires in COVID-19. Assay used: immunoSEQ multiplex PCR; TCRdb lists only in-frame clones, some missing. The sample lists a few hundred thousand clones; 70% to 90% were seen once. Sample: peripheral blood. These receptors originate from a middle-aged man with acute or convalescent COVID-19. Both conserved end residues are part of each CDR3. D genes are given only for firm matches. The size of a clone is reported for some rows only, either as once, few or many, or as a class for expanded clones.

>TRBV19|TRBJ1-5|-|TRBD1
TGTGCCAGTAGTGAACAGGGGGGCCAGCCCCAGCATTTT
CASSEQGGQPQHF
>TRBV7-6|TRBJ2-2|-|-
TGTGCCAGCAGCTTCAGCGGTGGGAACACCGGGGAGCTGTTTTTT
CASSFSGGNTGELFF
>TRBV3-1/TRBV3-2|TRBJ2-1|-|TRBD2
TGTGCCAGCAGCCAAGTTAGCGGGGGGGCCAATGAGCAGTTCTTC
CASSQVSGGANEQFF
>TRBV7-9|TRBJ2-1|-|TRBD2
TGTGCCAGCAGCTTAGAGGTTAAGCTAGCGGCTATCTACAATGAGCAGTTCTTC
CASSLEVKLAAIYNEQFF
>TRBV7-2|TRBJ1-1|-|-
TGTGCCAGCAGCGCCCACGGGGGGAAGAACACTGAAGCTTTCTTT
CASSAHGGKNTEAFF
>TRBV30|TRBJ1-6|-|-
TGTGCCTGGAGAGCCCTCTATAATTCACCCCTCCACTTT
CAWRALYNSPLHF
>TRBV28|TRBJ2-1|-|-
TGTGCCAGCAGTTTATTGGGGCAATGGTACAATGAGCAGTTCTTC
CASSLLGQWYNEQFF
>TRBV6-2/TRBV6-3|TRBJ2-7|-|TRBD2
TGTGCCAGCAGGTACCCGGGGGGCTACGAGCAGTACTTC
CASRYPGGYEQYF
>TRBV27|TRBJ2-7|-|TRBD1
TGTGCCAGCAGTCACAGACAGGGTAGTTCCGAGCAGTACTTC
CASSHRQGSSEQYF
>TRBV5-3|TRBJ2-4|-|-
TGTGCCAGAAGCTTGGTACAGGGCACCAAAAACATTCAGTACTTC
CARSLVQGTKNIQYF
>TRBV19|TRBJ2-1|-|-
TGTGCCAGTAGTTCTTCCGGGACACCTTACAATGAGCAGTTCTTC
CASSSSGTPYNEQFF
>TRBV11-2|TRBJ2-5|-|-
TGTGCCAGCAGCTCGTCAGAGACCCAGTACTTC
CASSSSETQYF
>TRBV27|TRBJ1-1|-|TRBD1
TGTGCCAGCAGTACTCGACAGGGGGCGAACACTGAAGCTTTCTTT
CASSTRQGANTEAFF
>TRBV12-5|TRBJ2-1|-|TRBD2
TGTGCTAGTGGTGTCTCTAGCGGGGGATACAATGAGCAGTTCTTC
CASGVSSGGYNEQFF
>TRBV19|TRBJ1-5|-|-
TGTGCCAGTAGTATAGGGTCAGGGGCGTATCAGCCCCAGCATTTT
CASSIGSGAYQPQHF
>TRBV10-1|TRBJ1-1|once|-
TGCGCCAGCAGGGGCGACACTGAAGCTTTCTTT
CASRGDTEAFF
>TRBV5-1|TRBJ1-3|few|-
TGCGCCAGCAGCCCTTCGCTTCAGGCCGGAAACACCATATATTTT
CASSPSLQAGNTIYF
>TRBV4-2|TRBJ2-1|-|TRBD1
TGTGCCAGCAGGGCAGGGGGCGGTTACAATGAGCAGTTCTTC
CASRAGGGYNEQFF
>TRBV2|TRBJ1-6|-|-
TGTGCCAGCAGTGGGCGGGGGTTTTATTCACCCCTCCACTTT
CASSGRGFYSPLHF
>TRBV7-2|TRBJ2-7|-|TRBD1
TGTGCCAGCAGCGCCTGGGACAGTTTGTACGAGCAGTACTTC
CASSAWDSLYEQYF
>TRBV28|TRBJ1-2|-|-
TGTGCCAGCAGTTTATACGAAAAGGGAGACTACACCTTC
CASSLYEKGDYTF
>TRBV11-2|TRBJ2-5|-|-
TGTGCCACGCAGACAAACCAAGAGACCCAGTACTTC
CATQTNQETQYF
>TRBV6-9|TRBJ1-5|-|-
TGTGCCAGCAGTTATACCATCGCGGGGGGAGGCAATCAGCCCCAGCATTTT
CASSYTIAGGGNQPQHF
>TRBV2|TRBJ1-6|few|-
TGTGCCAGCAGTGAAATAGGGAGTTCACCCCTCCACTTT
CASSEIGSSPLHF
>TRBV4-3|TRBJ1-6|-|-
TGCGCCAGCAGCCAAGATCCCGGACAGTATTCACCCCTCCACTTT
CASSQDPGQYSPLHF
>TRBV12-3/TRBV12-4|TRBJ1-5|-|-
TGTGCCAGCAGGGAGCTGGATCAGCCCCAGCATTTT
CASRELDQPQHF
>TRBV19|TRBJ1-1|-|TRBD1
TGTGCCAGTAGTCGAAGGACAGGGGGTACAGCTTTCTTT
CASSRRTGGTAFF
>TRBV11-2|TRBJ2-7|-|-
TGTGCCAGCAGATCCCCGGGACATTCGATGACTGGGCAGTACTTC
CASRSPGHSMTGQYF
>TRBV5-1|TRBJ1-5|-|-
TGCGCCAGCAGCTTGGAAGGGGCTCTACGTCAGCCCCAGCATTTT
CASSLEGALRQPQHF
>TRBV28|TRBJ2-7|-|-
TGTGCCAGCAGTTTATGGAACAGAAGTCCAAAAGAGCAGTACTTC
CASSLWNRSPKEQYF
>TRBV27|TRBJ2-1|-|TRBD1
TGTGCCAGCAGGCAGACAGGGGGCTCCTACAATGAGCAGTTCTTC
CASRQTGGSYNEQFF
>TRBV5-1|TRBJ2-7|-|-
TGCGCCAGCAGCTTGGGGGGGGTGCCCACCTACGAGCAGTACTTC
CASSLGGVPTYEQYF
>TRBV27|TRBJ2-7|few|-
TGTGCCAGCAGTACGGATAATCAAGGGGTGCAGTACTTC
CASSTDNQGVQYF
>TRBV6-6|TRBJ1-6|-|TRBD1
TGTGCCAGCAGACAGCGACAGGGGTCTAGTTCACCCCTCCACTTT
CASRQRQGSSSPLHF
>TRBV6-6|TRBJ1-3|-|TRBD1
TGTGCCAGCAGTCTACAGGGGCCGTACTTCTCTACCTCTGGAAACACCATATATTTT
CASSLQGPYFSTSGNTIYF
>TRBV15|TRBJ1-4|-|TRBD1
TGTGCCACCAGCAGAATGGGACAGGGGAGTTTCCGTGAAAAACTGTTTTTT
CATSRMGQGSFREKLFF
>TRBV18|TRBJ2-7|-|-
TGTGCCAGCTCAATGGGACACCGCTCCTACGAGCAGTACTTC
CASSMGHRSYEQYF
>TRBV6-4|TRBJ2-2|few|-
TGTGCCAGCAGTGTCGGGGTTTGGACCGGGGAGCTGTTTTTT
CASSVGVWTGELFF
>TRBV4-1|TRBJ2-1|-|-
TGCGCCAGCAGCCAAGATCGGGGGGCTGGAAATGAGCAGTTCTTC
CASSQDRGAGNEQFF
>TRBV10-3|TRBJ2-1|-|TRBD2
TGTGCCATTTCGCGGGAGGGACCTAAGGCCGAGCAGTTCTTC
CAISREGPKAEQFF
>TRBV27|TRBJ1-1|-|TRBD1
TGTGCCAGCAGTATGGGACAGGGAACTGAAGCTTTCTTT
CASSMGQGTEAFF
>TRBV11-2|TRBJ1-4|-|-
TGTGCCAGCAGCCCTGCGTTTGGGCAGCCTAATGAAAAACTGTTTTTT
CASSPAFGQPNEKLFF
>TRBV15|TRBJ1-2|-|-
TGTGCCACCAGCAGAGATTTGGAAACACAGGTAGTGGATGGCTACACCTTC
CATSRDLETQVVDGYTF
>TRBV30|TRBJ2-3|-|TRBD2
TGTGCCTGGAATGTACTAGCGGGGTCTGTAGATACGCAGTATTTT
CAWNVLAGSVDTQYF
>TRBV30|TRBJ2-3|-|TRBD1
TGTGCCTGGAGCGGTGGACAGGGCCCAGATACGCAGTATTTT
CAWSGGQGPDTQYF
>TRBV24-1|TRBJ2-7|-|-
TGTGCCACCAGTGATGGTGCGTTCCCCGAGCAGTACTTC
CATSDGAFPEQYF
>TRBV6-5|TRBJ2-7|-|-
TGTGCCAGCAGTCGCCAGGGCTACGAGCAGTACTTC
CASSRQGYEQYF
>TRBV7-9|TRBJ1-4|-|-
TGTGCCAGCAGCTTAGACTCCGGGGGTGGAGAAAAACTGTTTTTT
CASSLDSGGGEKLFF
>TRBV28|TRBJ2-7|few|TRBD1
TGTGCCAGCAGGAGGACAGGGTCCCAGCAGTACTTC
CASRRTGSQQYF
>TRBV6-5|TRBJ2-5|few|TRBD1
TGTGCCACAGGGACAGGCGGTTTGCAAGAGACCCAGTACTTC
CATGTGGLQETQYF
>TRBV29-1|TRBJ2-4|-|-
TGCAGCGGAGAAGCCAAAAACATTCAGTACTTC
CSGEAKNIQYF
>TRBV28|TRBJ1-2|-|-
TGTGCCAGCAGCCCCGGTAGTCTAGCTAACTATGGCTACACCTTC
CASSPGSLANYGYTF
>TRBV5-4|TRBJ1-2|many|TRBD1
TGTGCCAGCAGCTTGGCCGGGACAGAACTCGGAAACTATGGCTACACCTTC
CASSLAGTELGNYGYTF
>TRBV10-3|TRBJ1-2|-|-
TGTGCCATCAGTGAGTCGGCAGGGTTTCCAGTTGTAGGCTACACCTTC
CAISESAGFPVVGYTF